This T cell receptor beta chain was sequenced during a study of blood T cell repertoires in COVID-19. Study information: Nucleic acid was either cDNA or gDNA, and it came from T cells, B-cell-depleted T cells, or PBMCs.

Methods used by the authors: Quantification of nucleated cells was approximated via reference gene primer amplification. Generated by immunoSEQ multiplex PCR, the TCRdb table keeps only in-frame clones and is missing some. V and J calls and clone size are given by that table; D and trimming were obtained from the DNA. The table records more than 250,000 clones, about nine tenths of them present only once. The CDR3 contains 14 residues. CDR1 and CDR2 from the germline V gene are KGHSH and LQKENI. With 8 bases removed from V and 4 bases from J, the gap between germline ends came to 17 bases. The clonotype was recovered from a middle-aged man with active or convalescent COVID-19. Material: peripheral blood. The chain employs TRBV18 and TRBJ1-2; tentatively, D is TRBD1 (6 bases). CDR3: CASAGDHISYGYTF. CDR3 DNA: TGTGCCAGCGCAGGGGACCATATTTCCTATGGCTACACCTTC.